The T cell receptor (beta chain) described here comes from a study of radiotherapy plus CTLA-4 blockade in lung cancer. The germline gives CDR1 SGDLS, CDR2 YYNGEE. With 4 bases clipped from V and 5 bases from J, the junction kept 9 bases outside the gene matches. The CDR3 is 15 amino acids. Assay: immunoSEQ multiplex PCR; the TCRdb copy retains only in-frame clones and omits some. The sample lists 110,000 or so clones, about four fifths seen once, with approximately 5% in the top ten. Study findings and constraints: The best predictor of response was reported to be early blood T cell clone dynamics, with interferon-beta.

This clone came up once. Antigen specificity is unknown. The chain combines TRBV9 with TRBJ2-5; 9 bases match TRBD2. This material consisted of peripheral blood, taken from a patient treated with radiotherapy plus ipilimumab. The sequence came from a human donor with non-small cell lung cancer who had a partial response to radiotherapy plus ipilimumab. CDR3 nucleotides: TGTGCCAGCAGCCCGTTAGCGGGAGATGTTGAGACCCAGTACTTC. This encodes CASSPLAGDVETQYF.